This T cell receptor (beta chain) was observed in a study of T cell responses to AZD1222 COVID-19 vaccine. The data were produced by immunoSEQ multiplex PCR, yet TCRdb's version contains in-frame clones alone and is incomplete. The sample lists some 200,000 clones, about 94% occurring once. As for this clone: Antigen: not known.

The CDR3 is 16 residues long. The germline V gene encodes CDR1 SEHNR and CDR2 FQNEAQ (reference sequence). After removal of 5 bases from V and 10 bases from J, the junction contained 14 bases not matched to a gene. Study results and caveats: Repertoires in all cases were sampled only once the peak T cell response had passed. Spike-wide vaccine-associated CD4 TCRs dominated at 160-218 and 743-854.

The chain links TRBV7-9 to TRBJ2-1, with TRBD2 matching over 10 bases. Material: peripheral blood, obtained 28 days after the second AZD1222 dose. The origin of this receptor is an adult who received the AZD1222 COVID-19 vaccine. The CDR3 DNA follows: TGTGCCAGCAGCCGGGACCAGCGGGGGGGCAAAAGGGAGCAGTTCTTC. Amino acid sequence: CASSRDQRGGKREQFF.